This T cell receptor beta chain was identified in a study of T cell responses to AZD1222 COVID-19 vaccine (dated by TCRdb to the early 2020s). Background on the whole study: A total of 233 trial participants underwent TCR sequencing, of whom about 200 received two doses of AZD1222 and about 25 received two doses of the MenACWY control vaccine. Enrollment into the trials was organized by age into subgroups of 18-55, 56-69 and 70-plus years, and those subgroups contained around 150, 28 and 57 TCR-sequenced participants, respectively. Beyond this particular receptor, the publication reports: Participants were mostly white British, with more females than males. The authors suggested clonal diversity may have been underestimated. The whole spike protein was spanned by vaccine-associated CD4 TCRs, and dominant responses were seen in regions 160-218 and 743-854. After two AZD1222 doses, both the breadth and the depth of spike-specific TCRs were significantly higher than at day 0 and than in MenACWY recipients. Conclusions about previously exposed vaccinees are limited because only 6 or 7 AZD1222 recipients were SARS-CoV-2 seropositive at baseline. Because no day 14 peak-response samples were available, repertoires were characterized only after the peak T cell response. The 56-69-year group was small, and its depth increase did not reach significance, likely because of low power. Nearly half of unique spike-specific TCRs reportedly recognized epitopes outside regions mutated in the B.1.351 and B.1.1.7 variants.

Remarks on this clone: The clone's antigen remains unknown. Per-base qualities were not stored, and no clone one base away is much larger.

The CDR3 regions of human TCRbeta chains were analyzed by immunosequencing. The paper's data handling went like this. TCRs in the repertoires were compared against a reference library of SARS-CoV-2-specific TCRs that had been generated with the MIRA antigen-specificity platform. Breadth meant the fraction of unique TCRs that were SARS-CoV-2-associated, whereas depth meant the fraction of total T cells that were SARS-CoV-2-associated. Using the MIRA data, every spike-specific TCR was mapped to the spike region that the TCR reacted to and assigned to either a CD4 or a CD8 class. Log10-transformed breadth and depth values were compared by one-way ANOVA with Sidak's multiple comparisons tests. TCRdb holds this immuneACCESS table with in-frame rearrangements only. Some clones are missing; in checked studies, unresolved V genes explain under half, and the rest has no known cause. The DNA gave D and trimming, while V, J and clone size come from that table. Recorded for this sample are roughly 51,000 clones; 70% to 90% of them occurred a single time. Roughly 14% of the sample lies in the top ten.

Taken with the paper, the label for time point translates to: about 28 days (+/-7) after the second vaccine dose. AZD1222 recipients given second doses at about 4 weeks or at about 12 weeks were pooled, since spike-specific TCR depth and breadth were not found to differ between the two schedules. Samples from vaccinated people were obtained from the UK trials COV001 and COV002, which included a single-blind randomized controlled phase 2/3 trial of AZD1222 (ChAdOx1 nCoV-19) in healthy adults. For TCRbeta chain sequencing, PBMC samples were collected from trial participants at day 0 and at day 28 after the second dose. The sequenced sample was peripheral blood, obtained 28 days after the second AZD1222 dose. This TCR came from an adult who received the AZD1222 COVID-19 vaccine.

The CDR3 protein is CASSPQRGRSYNEQFF. At the DNA level, the sequence is TGTGCCAGCAGCCCCCAGCGGGGCCGCTCCTACAATGAGCAGTTCTTC. In this chain, TRBV27 is recombined with TRBJ2-1, with 7 bases aligning to TRBD2. Here V drops 6 bases and J drops 0 bases, and the junction holds 8 bases not matched to any gene. Taken from the germline V gene (reference sequence), the CDR1 and CDR2 loops are MNHEY and SMNVEV. The CDR3 numbers 16 residues from cysteine through phenylalanine. CDR3 DNA only is kept here, 48 bases in frame from base 1.